The present T cell receptor beta chain was sequenced within a study of CD8 T cells in Susac syndrome. Both CD4+ and CD8+ T cells were negatively isolated, and TEMRA cells underwent FACS enrichment. V was clipped by 5 bases and J by 3 bases; unmatched bases: 7. The CDR3 has 14 amino acids. Looked up from germline, CDR1 is DFQATT and CDR2 is SNEGSKA (reference sequence). The RNA, roughly 0.5 to 1 ug, was put through reverse transcription using random hexamers. Coverage of TCR beta CDR3 amplification by immunoSEQ multiplex PCR extended to 54 Vbeta and 13 Jbeta. TCRdb reprocessed the immunoSEQ multiplex PCR reads with MiXCR, giving one entry per CDR3 protein. The profile shows some 190,000 distinct CDR3 sequences, 95% of them singletons.

The receptor was derived from a human donor in good health. The sample comprised CD4+ T cells from PBMCs. The chain is built from TRBV20-1 and TRBJ2-3, with 8 bases that match TRBD1. The CDR3 sequence: CSALDRGGTDTQYF. The DNA of the CDR3 is TGCAGTGCTCTCGACAGGGGCGGGACAGATACGCAGTATTTT.